Sequencing of this T cell receptor beta chain was carried out in a study of blood T cell repertoires in COVID-19 (dated by TCRdb to 2020 to 2021). Turning to the overall study: The collaborator samples originated in the United States, Italy and Spain and spanned the acute and convalescent phases of COVID-19. The prospective study material was composed of cDNA or gDNA derived from T cells, B-cell-depleted T cells, or PBMCs. Nearly every sample came with metadata listing a de-identified subject ID, COVID-19 status, age in years and sex. A freely available public database, intended as a resource for researchers studying the immune response to SARS-CoV-2, is where the repertoires were released. Deeply sampled blood TCRbeta repertoires from subjects exposed to, actively infected with, or recovered from COVID-19 were included in the dataset. The samples were drawn from the first 160 participants of the ongoing ImmuneRACE study and from over a thousand subjects provided by 6 global collaborators. Where available, HLA class I and class II types were obtained from metadata supplied by the sample provider rather than from assay-based typing.

Each collaborating institution followed its own protocols to collect whole blood in K2EDTA tubes. For TCRbeta analysis, collaborator samples were shipped as frozen whole blood, as isolated PBMCs, or as DNA extracted from either sample type. TCRbeta CDR3 regions were amplified from genomic DNA using the immunoSEQ Assay, a bias-controlled multiplex PCR. The authors' analysis ran thus. Within the assay, amplification of reference gene primers was used to estimate how many nucleated cells each sample contained. To quantify the absolute abundance of each unique TCRbeta CDR3 rearrangement, sequence reads were collapsed and filtered. For each sample, productive Simpson clonality was calculated by taking the square root of Simpson's diversity index across productive rearrangements. Entries here come from immuneACCESS through TCRdb and include only in-frame sequences with V and J called. Some clones fail to appear in such tables; in the studies checked, an unresolved V gene covers under half of the shortfall, and the cause of the remainder is unknown. V, J and clone size reflect that table, while D and trimming were determined from the DNA. The sample yields 150,000 to 180,000 clones; more than 80% were counted once. Roughly 0.54% of the sample is held by the ten biggest clonotypes.

Measured from the cysteine to the phenylalanine, the CDR3 is 15 residues long. The read is trimmed to its CDR3 DNA, 45 bases read in frame from base 1. Between the V and J ends, shortened by 1 base and 2 bases respectively, the junction contains 12 bases. The germline V gene yields MGHRA for CDR1 and YSYEKL for CDR2. The investigation overall reported the following: Clinical and demographic metadata were provided uncurated, with the amount varying by source and participant.

This clone was detected once. The clone's antigen remains unknown. No much larger clone exists at a distance of one base, and base qualities are not known. Recombination joined TRBV4-1 with TRBJ2-7; D gene: possibly TRBD1, on 6 matching bases. The TCR comes from a man aged 45-65 years with acute or convalescent COVID-19. Sequenced sample: peripheral blood. The nucleotide sequence reads as follows: TGCGCCAGCAGCCAAGTGCAGGGGCAGACCTACGAGCAGTACTTC. Translated, it reads CASSQVQGQTYEQYF.